This T cell receptor beta chain originates from a study of T cell repertoires in cytomegalovirus infection. V was pared by 6 bases and J by 3 bases, with 21 bases between. Germline CDR1 reads SGHAT; CDR2 reads FQNNGV. This CDR3 is 16 amino acids long. This clonotype was found many times. Its antigen is unidentified. TCRdb ran MiXCR on the reads and lists one entry per CDR3 protein. The table shows about 110,000 distinct CDR3 sequences, with about 9.4% occurring only once. The material sequenced was PBMCs, sequenced either directly or after in vitro stimulation (not recorded which). The genes are TRBV11-2 and TRBJ2-7; the D gene is possibly TRBD2 (5 bases). This TCR derives from a human donor in good health (CMV status not recorded). Some clones in this sample may be carry-over from other donors' samples. The CDR3 nucleotides read TGTGCCAGCAGTCCGACCGTGGGAGTCCCCGGCTACGAGCAGTACTTC. This codes for CASSPTVGVPGYEQYF.